The 11 T cell receptor beta chains below come from one sample, sequenced in a study of shared clonotypes between healthy human individuals. Only in-frame clones appear in the TCRdb table, and some are missing; sequencing was by immunoSEQ multiplex PCR. The sample lists roughly 640,000 clones, 95% to 98% seen once, with around 0.06% in the top ten. Sequenced: naive CD4+ T cells sorted from blood. Indicated subset: CD45RA+ positively selected. These receptors originate from a woman aged 25 to 39 in good health.

V usage is TRBV11-3 and J usage is TRBJ2-2; the match to TRBD2 covers 8 bases. The ends lost 8 bases at V and 11 bases at J; junction bases unmatched: 10. The CDR3 has 13 amino acids. Germline CDR1 and CDR2: SGHNT and YENEEA. CDR3 region: CASREGTRKELFF. CDR3 coding DNA: TGTGCCAGCCGGGAGGGGACGCGGAAAGAGCTGTTTTTT.

The rearrangement uses TRBV14 and TRBJ2-5, with a tentative D call TRBD1 (5 bases). The J call is uncertain, as TRBJ2-7 better fits the DNA end. This CDR3 is built from 17 residues. Germline V gene data show CDR1 as SGHDN and CDR2 as FVKESK. DNA of the CDR3: TGTGCCAGCAGCCTCGAAAGCAACGCTCAGGGATCCTACGAGCAGTACTTC. Encoded protein: CASSLESNAQGSYEQYF.

This sequence joins TRBV5-4 and TRBJ2-7, with TRBD2 matching 8 bases. Looked up from germline, CDR1 is SGHNT and CDR2 is YYREEE (reference sequence). The CDR3 runs to 16 residues. The V and J ends lost 4 bases and 4 bases, in that order; junction bases with no gene match: 13. The CDR3 is CASSQSGGGFRYEQYF. For the CDR3, the DNA is TGTGCCAGCAGCCAATCCGGGGGGGGATTTAGGTACGAGCAGTACTTC.

The chain carries TRBV14 and TRBJ2-1, with 11 bases aligning to TRBD2. Trimming took 0 bases from V and 8 from J; bases not matched to a gene: 3. The CDR3 sequence is 15 residues long. Germline V gene data show CDR1 as SGHDN and CDR2 as FVKESK. The CDR3 protein is CASSQDSGRAHEQFF. The CDR3, as DNA: TGTGCCAGCAGCCAAGATAGCGGGAGGGCCCATGAGCAGTTCTTC.

This chain uses TRBV7-7 with TRBJ2-3, with D perhaps TRBD2 (6 bases). The CDR3 spans 16 residues. The germline V gene encodes CDR1 SSHAT and CDR2 FNYEAQ (reference sequence). V was pared by 6 bases and J by 0 bases, with 16 bases between. The chain's CDR3 is CASSPAGASSTDTQYF. The CDR3 bases are TGTGCCAGCAGTCCAGCGGGCGCATCTAGCACAGATACGCAGTATTTT. The entire variable domain, with the rest obtained from reference TRBV7-7 and TRBJ2-3, is as follows: GAGVSQSPRYKVTKRGQDVTLRCDPISSHATLYWYQQALGQGPEFLTYFNYEAQPDKSGLPSDRFSAERPEGSISTLTIQRTEQRDSAMYRCASSPAGASSTDTQYFGPGTRLTVL.

V usage is TRBV7-2 and J usage is TRBJ2-7, with 8 bases that match TRBD1. This CDR3 is 13 amino acids long. Germline CDR1 and CDR2: SGHTA and FQGNSA. The V gene end was trimmed by 4 bases and the J gene end by 5 bases; junction bases not matched to a gene: 4. The DNA for the CDR3 is TGTGCCAGCAGCTCGGGACAGGTCCACGAGCAGTACTTC. This encodes CASSSGQVHEQYF. Supplemented by reference TRBV7-2 and TRBJ2-7, the full variable domain reads GAGVSQSPSNKVTEKGKDVELRCDPISGHTALYWYRQSLGQGLEFLIYFQGNSAPDKSGLPSDRFSAERTGGSVSTLTIQRTQQEDSAVYLCASSSGQVHEQYFGPGTRLTVT.

This clone appeared a single time. V and J are TRBV28 and TRBJ2-4, with TRBD1 identical over 8 bases. This CDR3 contains 16 residues. Germline CDR1 is MDHEN and CDR2 is SYDVKM. The V segment lost 0 bases and the J segment 1 base; nucleotides outside the gene matches: 2. This CDR3 reads CASSLWQGAAKNIQYF. CDR3 in DNA: TGTGCCAGCAGTTTATGGCAGGGGGCCGCCAAAAACATTCAGTACTTC.

The chain recombines TRBV18 with TRBJ1-1, with a tentative D call TRBD1 (6 bases). The CDR3 extends over 15 amino acids. V was cut by 1 base and J by 6 bases, with 15 bases left in between. Germline loops: CDR1 KGHSH, CDR2 LQKENI. The DNA of the CDR3 is TGTGCCAGCTCACCACTGAAGGCAGGGGCGGCTGAAGCTTTCTTT. Encoded protein: CASSPLKAGAAEAFF.

The V call is TRBV11-2, the J call TRBJ2-5; D is ambiguous. The CDR3 is 15 residues long. CDR1 and CDR2 (germline): SGHAT, FQNNGV. The germline V and J ends were trimmed by 1 base and 2 bases, with 11 bases remaining between them. DNA of the CDR3: TGTGCCAGCAGCTTAGTTCCAACCTCACAAGAGACCCAGTACTTC. Translated: CASSLVPTSQETQYF.

The chain recombines TRBV6-6 with TRBJ2-5; maybe TRBD2 (6 bases). Germline V gene data show CDR1 as MNHNY and CDR2 as SVGAGI (reference sequence). The CDR3 spans 16 residues. Trimming shortened V by 4 bases and J by 5 bases, and 20 bases separated the two germline ends. CDR3 loop: CASSSTATSGGETQYF. CDR3 nucleotide sequence: TGTGCCAGCAGTTCAACCGCGACGAGCGGAGGGGAGACCCAGTACTTC.

The chain carries TRBV18 and TRBJ1-4; D not certain. V lost 3 bases to trimming and J lost 8 bases, with 10 bases between them. Germline lookup yields CDR1 KGHSH and CDR2 LQKENI. The CDR3 extends over 13 amino acids. CDR3 loop: CASSPGSAEKLFF. The CDR3 coding sequence is TGTGCCAGCTCACCGGGATCTGCCGAAAAACTGTTTTTT.